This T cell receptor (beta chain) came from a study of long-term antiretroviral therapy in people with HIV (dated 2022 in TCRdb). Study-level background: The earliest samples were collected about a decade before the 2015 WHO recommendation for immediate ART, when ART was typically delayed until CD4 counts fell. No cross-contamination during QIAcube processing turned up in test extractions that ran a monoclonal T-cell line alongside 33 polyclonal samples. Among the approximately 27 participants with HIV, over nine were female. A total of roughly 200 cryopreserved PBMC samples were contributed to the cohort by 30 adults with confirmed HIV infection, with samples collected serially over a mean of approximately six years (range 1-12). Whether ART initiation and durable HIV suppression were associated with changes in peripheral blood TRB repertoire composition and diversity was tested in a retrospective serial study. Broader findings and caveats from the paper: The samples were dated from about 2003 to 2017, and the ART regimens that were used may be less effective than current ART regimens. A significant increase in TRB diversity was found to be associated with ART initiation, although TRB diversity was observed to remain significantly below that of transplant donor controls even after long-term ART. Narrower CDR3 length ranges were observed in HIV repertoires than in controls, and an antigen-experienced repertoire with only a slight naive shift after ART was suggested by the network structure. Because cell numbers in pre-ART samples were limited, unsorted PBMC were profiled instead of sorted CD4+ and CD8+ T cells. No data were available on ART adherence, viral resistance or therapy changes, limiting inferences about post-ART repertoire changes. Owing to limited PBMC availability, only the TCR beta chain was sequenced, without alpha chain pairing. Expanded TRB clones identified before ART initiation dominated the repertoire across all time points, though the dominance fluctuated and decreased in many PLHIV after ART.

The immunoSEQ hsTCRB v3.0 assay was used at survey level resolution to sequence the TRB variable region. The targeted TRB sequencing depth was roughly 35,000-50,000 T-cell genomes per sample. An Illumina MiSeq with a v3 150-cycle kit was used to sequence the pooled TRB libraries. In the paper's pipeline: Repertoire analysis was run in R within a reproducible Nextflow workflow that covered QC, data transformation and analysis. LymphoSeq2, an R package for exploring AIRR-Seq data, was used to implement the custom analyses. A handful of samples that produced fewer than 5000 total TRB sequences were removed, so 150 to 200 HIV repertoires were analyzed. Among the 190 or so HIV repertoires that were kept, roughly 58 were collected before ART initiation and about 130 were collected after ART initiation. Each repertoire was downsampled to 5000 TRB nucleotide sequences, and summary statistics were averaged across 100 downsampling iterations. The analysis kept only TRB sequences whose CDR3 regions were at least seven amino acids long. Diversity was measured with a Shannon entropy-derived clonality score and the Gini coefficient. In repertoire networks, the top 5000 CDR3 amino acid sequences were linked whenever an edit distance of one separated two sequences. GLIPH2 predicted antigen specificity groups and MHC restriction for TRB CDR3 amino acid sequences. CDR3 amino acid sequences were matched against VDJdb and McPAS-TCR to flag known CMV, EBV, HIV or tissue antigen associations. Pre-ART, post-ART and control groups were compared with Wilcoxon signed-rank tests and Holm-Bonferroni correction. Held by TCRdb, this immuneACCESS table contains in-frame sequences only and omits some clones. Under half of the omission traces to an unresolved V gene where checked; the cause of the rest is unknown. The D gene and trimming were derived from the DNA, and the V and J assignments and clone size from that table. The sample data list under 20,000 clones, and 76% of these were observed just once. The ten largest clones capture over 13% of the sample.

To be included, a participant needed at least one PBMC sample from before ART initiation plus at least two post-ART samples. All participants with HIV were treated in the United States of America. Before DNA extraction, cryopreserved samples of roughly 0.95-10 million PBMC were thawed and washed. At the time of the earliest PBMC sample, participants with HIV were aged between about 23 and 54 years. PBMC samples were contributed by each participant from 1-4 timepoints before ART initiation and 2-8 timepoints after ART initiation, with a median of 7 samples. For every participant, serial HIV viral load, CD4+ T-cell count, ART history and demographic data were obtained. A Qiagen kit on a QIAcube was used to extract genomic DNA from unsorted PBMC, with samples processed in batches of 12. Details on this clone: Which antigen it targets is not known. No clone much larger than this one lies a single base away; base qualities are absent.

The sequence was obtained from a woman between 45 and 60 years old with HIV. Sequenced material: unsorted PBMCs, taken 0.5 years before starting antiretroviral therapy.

The nucleotide sequence is TGTGCCAGCAGCTTAGTAGGGGGATTCCAAGAGACCCAGTACTTC. It specifies CASSLVGGFQETQYF. The sequence is built from TRBV7-6 and TRBJ2-5; a weak D assignment points to TRBD1 (6 bases agree). The CDR3 runs 15 residues from the cysteine to the phenylalanine. The CDR3 DNA has 45 bases and is translated from base 1. Reading the germline V gene gives CDR1 SGHVS and CDR2 FNYEAQ. Cut back by 1 base and 1 base, the V and J ends lie 10 bases apart.